Listed below are T cell receptor beta chains from one sample, sequenced in a study of cytomegalovirus exposure and HLA in healthy donors. Measured with immunoSEQ multiplex PCR; TCRdb has only the in-frame clones, and not every one. The profile shows tens of thousands of clones, over 55% of them singletons. Material: PBMCs. The receptor set was obtained from a woman in her 30s in good health and CMV-seronegative. CDR3s include the opening cysteine and the closing phenylalanine or tryptophan. The order of the fields is V gene, D gene, J gene, clone size, CDR3 DNA, CDR3 protein. A D gene is named only where the DNA matches it firmly. The size field is filled for only some rows; it gives once, few, many or a size class.

V: TRBV5-1
D: .
J: TRBJ1-2
size: .
DNA: TGCGCCAGCAGCCCCTCGGACAGTTCTGGCTACACCTTC
CDR3: CASSPSDSSGYTF

V: TRBV5-6
D: .
J: TRBJ2-3
size: .
DNA: TGTGCCAGCAGCTTGGTCTGGTCAGGGCTAGATACGCAGTATTTT
CDR3: CASSLVWSGLDTQYF

V: TRBV5-6
D: .
J: TRBJ2-7
size: few
DNA: TGTGCCAGCAGCCCTTACCTGGGAGCCTACGAGCAGTACTTC
CDR3: CASSPYLGAYEQYF

V: TRBV6-1
D: .
J: TRBJ1-1
size: few
DNA: TGTGCCAGCAGTGAATTGACGGGGATAGGCACTGAAGCTTTCTTT
CDR3: CASSELTGIGTEAFF

V: TRBV5-1
D: .
J: TRBJ2-5
size: .
DNA: TGCGCCAGCAGTCTGGGGGCTTGGGAGACCCAGTACTTC
CDR3: CASSLGAWETQYF

V: TRBV13
D: .
J: TRBJ2-3
size: .
DNA: TGTGCCAGCAGTAGGGAGACTTCAGATACGCAGTATTTT
CDR3: CASSRETSDTQYF

V: TRBV6-5
D: TRBD1
J: TRBJ1-2
size: .
DNA: TGTGCCAGCAGCCCCCGGGACAGGGGGCATGGCTACACCTTC
CDR3: CASSPRDRGHGYTF

V: TRBV5-1
D: .
J: TRBJ1-5
size: .
DNA: TGCGCCAGCAGCTCCTCGACAGGAGGACCGTATCAGCCCCAGCATTTT
CDR3: CASSSSTGGPYQPQHF

V: TRBV9
D: .
J: TRBJ2-7
size: .
DNA: TGTGCCAGCAGCGTAGACTACGGCGAGCAGTACTTC
CDR3: CASSVDYGEQYF

V: TRBV12-5
D: TRBD1
J: TRBJ2-7
size: few
DNA: TGTGCTAGTGGTTTGAGGGACAGGGTTTACGAGCAGTACTTC
CDR3: CASGLRDRVYEQYF

V: TRBV9
D: TRBD2
J: TRBJ2-1
size: once
DNA: TGTGCCAGCAGCGGAACCCCGGGACTAGCGGGGCGGAGCTCCTACAATGAGCAGTTCTTC
CDR3: CASSGTPGLAGRSSYNEQFF

V: TRBV5-1
D: .
J: TRBJ1-1
size: .
DNA: TGCGCCAGCAGCTTTACGGGGGAGACTGAAGCTTTCTTT
CDR3: CASSFTGETEAFF

V: TRBV29-1
D: .
J: TRBJ2-1
size: .
DNA: TGCAGCGTTGAAACAGGGCCCAATGAGCAGTTCTTC
CDR3: CSVETGPNEQFF

V: TRBV6-5
D: TRBD1
J: TRBJ1-5
size: .
DNA: TGTGCCAGCAGTTCCGGGACAGGGGGCGACCAGCCCCAGCATTTT
CDR3: CASSSGTGGDQPQHF

V: TRBV19
D: .
J: TRBJ1-2
size: few
DNA: TGTGCCAGTATGGGGACAGGCTACACCTTC
CDR3: CASMGTGYTF

V: TRBV6-5
D: TRBD1
J: TRBJ1-3
size: .
DNA: TGTGCCAGCAGTTTTGACAGGGCTGGAAACACCATATATTTT
CDR3: CASSFDRAGNTIYF

V: TRBV6-6
D: .
J: TRBJ2-7
size: .
DNA: TGTGCCAGCAGTTACTCGGGGGGGCGCCGTAACGAGCAGTACTTC
CDR3: CASSYSGGRRNEQYF

V: TRBV5-1
D: TRBD2
J: TRBJ2-5
size: few
DNA: TGCGCCAGCAGCATTAGCGGGGGGGCCTCGGAGACCCAGTACTTC
CDR3: CASSISGGASETQYF

V: TRBV5-6
D: TRBD2
J: TRBJ2-5
size: .
DNA: TGTGCCAGCAGCGAAAGTAGCGGGAGGCGGTGGGAGACCCAGTACTTC
CDR3: CASSESSGRRWETQYF

V: TRBV30
D: .
J: TRBJ2-7
size: .
DNA: TGTGCCTGGAGTAGGGACACTATGAGCGAGCAGTACTTC
CDR3: CAWSRDTMSEQYF

V: TRBV6-5
D: .
J: TRBJ2-4
size: .
DNA: TGTGCCAGCAGGGTCGGGACTTTAGCCAAAAACATTCAGTACTTC
CDR3: CASRVGTLAKNIQYF

V: TRBV9
D: TRBD2
J: TRBJ2-1
size: .
DNA: TGTGCCAGCAGCGCCTCTGCCCGGGGGGACAATGAGCAGTTCTTC
CDR3: CASSASARGDNEQFF

V: TRBV7-2
D: TRBD1
J: TRBJ1-1
size: few
DNA: TGTGCCAGCAGCCCACAGGGGGAGGCTGAAGCTTTCTTT
CDR3: CASSPQGEAEAFF

V: TRBV7-9
D: .
J: TRBJ2-7
size: .
DNA: TGTGCCAGCAGCCCGGTATCCTACGAGCAGTACTTC
CDR3: CASSPVSYEQYF

V: TRBV7-9
D: .
J: TRBJ1-2
size: .
DNA: TGTGCCAGCAGCTACCAAGCGGGTCACTATGGCTACACCTTC
CDR3: CASSYQAGHYGYTF

V: TRBV7-8
D: .
J: TRBJ1-1
size: once
DNA: TGTGCCAGCAGCTTAGTCACACTAAGGAATACCCCTGAAGCTTTCTTT
CDR3: CASSLVTLRNTPEAFF

V: TRBV28
D: .
J: TRBJ2-1
size: few
DNA: TGTGCCAGCAAGGAAGGGGGCTCCTACAATGAGCAGTTCTTC
CDR3: CASKEGGSYNEQFF

V: TRBV2
D: .
J: TRBJ2-3
size: .
DNA: TGTGCCAGCAGTGATTGGGGAACAGGCAAGGATACGCAGTATTTT
CDR3: CASSDWGTGKDTQYF

V: TRBV4-2
D: TRBD1
J: TRBJ2-1
size: once
DNA: TGTGCCAGCAGCCAAGCTGACAGGGCCTCCTACAATGAGCAGTTCTTC
CDR3: CASSQADRASYNEQFF

V: TRBV13
D: .
J: TRBJ2-7
size: .
DNA: TGTGCCAGCAGCCCCCCCGGGCGCAGGGGGGCCTACGAGCAGTACTTC
CDR3: CASSPPGRRGAYEQYF

V: TRBV5-4
D: .
J: TRBJ2-5
size: once
DNA: TGTGCCAGCAGCCCCGGGGAGACCCAGTACTTC
CDR3: CASSPGETQYF

V: TRBV5-1
D: TRBD2
J: TRBJ2-3
size: few
DNA: TGCGCCAGCAGCCGAGCGGGACCCACAGATACGCAGTATTTT
CDR3: CASSRAGPTDTQYF

V: TRBV6-1
D: .
J: TRBJ1-1
size: .
DNA: TGTGCCAGCAGTGACGCTAGAAATTTGAACACTGAAGCTTTCTTT
CDR3: CASSDARNLNTEAFF

V: TRBV9
D: TRBD2
J: TRBJ2-1
size: few
DNA: TGTGCCAGCAGCTTCCCGGGACTAGCCCCCGATGAGCAGTTCTTC
CDR3: CASSFPGLAPDEQFF

V: TRBV7-3
D: .
J: TRBJ2-5
size: .
DNA: TGTGCCAGCAGCCTCTCGCGCGAGGAGACCCAGTACTTC
CDR3: CASSLSREETQYF

V: TRBV7-9
D: TRBD1
J: TRBJ1-3
size: .
DNA: TGTGCCAGCAGCACAGGGGGAGGAAACACCATATATTTT
CDR3: CASSTGGGNTIYF

V: TRBV5-1
D: .
J: TRBJ2-3
size: few
DNA: TGCGCCAGCAGCTTGCGGGGGAGCGGCACAGATACGCAGTATTTT
CDR3: CASSLRGSGTDTQYF

V: TRBV6-5
D: .
J: TRBJ2-7
size: .
DNA: TGTGCCAGCAGTTACGGGCAGGGATCCTACGAGCAGTACTTC
CDR3: CASSYGQGSYEQYF

V: TRBV5-1
D: .
J: TRBJ1-2
size: once
DNA: TGCGCCAGCAGCTTGGTCGGCTGGGGGGGTTATGGCTACACCTTC
CDR3: CASSLVGWGGYGYTF

V: TRBV7-6
D: TRBD1
J: TRBJ2-4
size: .
DNA: TGTGCCAGCAGCCCGTTAACAGGGGGTGGATCCGCCAAAAACATTCAGTACTTC
CDR3: CASSPLTGGGSAKNIQYF

V: TRBV28
D: .
J: TRBJ2-1
size: .
DNA: TGTGCCAGCAGTTTAAGTAGGGGGAATGAGCAGTTCTTC
CDR3: CASSLSRGNEQFF

V: TRBV7-9
D: .
J: TRBJ2-2
size: few
DNA: TGTGCCAGCAGCTTAGGAGTGCCGACCGGGGAGCTGTTTTTT
CDR3: CASSLGVPTGELFF

V: TRBV28
D: TRBD1
J: TRBJ1-2
size: .
DNA: TGTGCCAGCAGTTCTACTGGGACAGGGGGTTCCTATGGCTACACCTTC
CDR3: CASSSTGTGGSYGYTF

V: TRBV4-2
D: TRBD1
J: TRBJ1-2
size: .
DNA: TGTGCCAGCAGCCAAGACCGGGACAGGGGGTGGATCTATGGCTACACCTTC
CDR3: CASSQDRDRGWIYGYTF

V: TRBV7-2
D: TRBD2
J: TRBJ2-7
size: .
DNA: TGTGCCAGCCGACGTACGGGGGGTCCCCACGAGCAGTACTTC
CDR3: CASRRTGGPHEQYF

V: TRBV18
D: TRBD1
J: TRBJ2-7
size: .
DNA: TGTGCCAGCTCAACAGACAGGGGTCGGACCTACGAGCAGTACTTC
CDR3: CASSTDRGRTYEQYF

V: TRBV19
D: TRBD1
J: TRBJ1-2
size: .
DNA: TGTGCCAGTAGCACCAGCAGGGACAGCATCTATGGCTACACCTTC
CDR3: CASSTSRDSIYGYTF

V: TRBV19
D: .
J: TRBJ1-5
size: few
DNA: TGTGCCAGTTGGTCCAGGGGTGGGAATCAGCCCCAGCATTTT
CDR3: CASWSRGGNQPQHF

V: TRBV6-1
D: TRBD1
J: TRBJ2-7
size: .
DNA: TGTGCCAGCAGTGAACGGGACAGGGGGCGAACCTACGAGCAGTACTTC
CDR3: CASSERDRGRTYEQYF

V: TRBV6-1
D: .
J: TRBJ1-4
size: .
DNA: TGTGCCAGCAGGCAGGGACTTAATGAAAAACTGTTTTTT
CDR3: CASRQGLNEKLFF

V: TRBV5-1
D: .
J: TRBJ2-5
size: .
DNA: TGCGCCAGCAGCTCGACAGGAACAGAGACCCAGTACTTC
CDR3: CASSSTGTETQYF

V: TRBV2
D: .
J: TRBJ2-2
size: .
DNA: TGTGCCAGCAGCTTCATTAGCACCGGGGAGCTGTTTTTT
CDR3: CASSFISTGELFF

V: TRBV6-5
D: .
J: TRBJ1-1
size: .
DNA: TGTGCCAGCAGCCGCCACGGGAAGAACACTGAAGCTTTCTTT
CDR3: CASSRHGKNTEAFF

V: TRBV19
D: TRBD1
J: TRBJ2-2
size: .
DNA: TGTGCCAGTAGTATCCGGGACAGGGGCACCGGGGAGCTGTTTTTT
CDR3: CASSIRDRGTGELFF

V: TRBV7-6
D: .
J: TRBJ2-7
size: few
DNA: TGTGCCAGCAGCGCACGTACGAGGAGCGAGCAGTACTTC
CDR3: CASSARTRSEQYF

V: TRBV5-6
D: .
J: TRBJ1-1
size: .
DNA: TGTGCCAGCAGCTTGGTAGCTGAGGTGAACACTGAAGCTTTCTTT
CDR3: CASSLVAEVNTEAFF

V: TRBV5-4
D: TRBD1
J: TRBJ1-6
size: .
DNA: TGTGCCAGCAGCTTGGGACAGGGTAATTCACCCCTCCACTTT
CDR3: CASSLGQGNSPLHF

V: TRBV5-6
D: .
J: TRBJ1-1
size: few
DNA: TGTGCCAGCAGCTTGGCCAGGCGTGAAGCTTTCTTT
CDR3: CASSLARREAFF